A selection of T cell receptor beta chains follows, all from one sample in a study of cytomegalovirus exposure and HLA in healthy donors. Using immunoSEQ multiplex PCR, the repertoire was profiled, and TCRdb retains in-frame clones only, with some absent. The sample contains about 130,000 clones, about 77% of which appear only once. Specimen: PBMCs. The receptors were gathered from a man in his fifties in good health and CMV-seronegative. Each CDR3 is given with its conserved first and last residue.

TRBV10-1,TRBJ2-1,CASSYRGGEQFF
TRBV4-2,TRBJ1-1,CASSRTGNTEAFF
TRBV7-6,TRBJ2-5,CASSSQPGLEQETQYF
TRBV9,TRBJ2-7,CASSAQGGTVAHEQYF
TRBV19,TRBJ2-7,CASSTYRQGAGEQYF
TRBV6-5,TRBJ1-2,CASSSVSYYGYTF
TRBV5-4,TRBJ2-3,CASSQRVAGGETQYF
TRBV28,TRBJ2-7,CASRGGYEQYF
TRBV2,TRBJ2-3,CASSAIGLAPSTDTQYF
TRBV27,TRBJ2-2,CASSLMSWSGELFF
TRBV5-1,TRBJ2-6,CASSLGTGVNVLTF
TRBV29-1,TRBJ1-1,CSVRNYTGTEAFF
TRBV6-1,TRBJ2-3,CASSEFHPAGGVLDTQYF
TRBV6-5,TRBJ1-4,CASGSGGTDEKLFF
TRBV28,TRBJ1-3,CASSFAGGGNTIYF
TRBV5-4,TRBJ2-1,CASSVLLAEEQFF
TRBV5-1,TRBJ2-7,CASSLDVGQVTSYEQYF